Below, 31 T cell receptor beta chains from the same sample are listed, as sequenced in a study of cytomegalovirus exposure and HLA in healthy donors. The PCR had 60 Vbeta and 13 Jbeta primers. Method: immunoSEQ multiplex PCR; TCRdb's copy keeps in-frame clones and lacks some. This table holds 95,000 to 100,000 clones, around 83% found once. The sample consisted of PBMCs. All receptors derive from a man younger than 45 in good health and CMV-seronegative.

The chain is built from TRBV6-5 and TRBJ1-3; D is unresolved. The CDR3 is 13 amino acids. Germline V lookup: CDR1 MNHEY, CDR2 SVGAGI. For the CDR3, the DNA is TGTGCGGCAGGAGGGAGCTCTGGAAACACCATATATTTT. Its translation: CAAGGSSGNTIYF.

CDR3 bases: TGTGCCAGCAGCTTAGATCCGGGCGGGAGGGGCCTAGATACGCAGTATTTT. Residues: CASSLDPGGRGLDTQYF. The V call is TRBV11-2, the J call TRBJ2-3, with 9 bases identical to TRBD2. The germline gives CDR1 SGHAT, CDR2 FQNNGV. Trimming cost V 0 bases and J 5 bases; bases outside gene matches: 9. There are 17 residues in the CDR3.

The V and J genes are TRBV6-1 and TRBJ2-7; D is possibly TRBD1 (6 bases). Trimming took off 2 bases at V and 5 bases at J, with 10 bases between the two ends. This CDR3 is 13 amino acids long. Per the germline V gene, CDR1 is MNHNS and CDR2 is SASEGT. CDR3 DNA: TGTGCCAGCAGTGAACAGGGGTTCAACGAGCAGTACTTC. Its protein is CASSEQGFNEQYF.

The gene calls are TRBV5-1 and TRBJ1-1; TRBD1 is a possible D gene (5 bases). Germline CDR1 reads SGHRS; CDR2 reads YFSETQ. The CDR3 length is 15 residues. V dropped 6 bases and J dropped 5 bases, with 20 bases sitting between them. Here the CDR3 DNA reads TGCGCCAGCAACTTCCAGGGATATGGAGGGACTGAAGCTTTCTTT. Encoded protein: CASNFQGYGGTEAFF.

The chain uses TRBV5-4 and TRBJ2-1, with TRBD2 identical over 7 bases. Per the germline V gene, CDR1 is SGHNT and CDR2 is YYREEE (reference sequence). V shed 3 bases, J shed 4 bases, and the junction held 7 bases outside the gene matches. The CDR3 loop spans 15 amino acids. CDR3 sequence reads: CASSSRAGDYNEQFF. The CDR3 nucleotides are TGTGCCAGCAGCTCCAGGGCGGGGGATTACAATGAGCAGTTCTTC.

In DNA, the CDR3 is TGTGCCAGCTGCCAGCGGGGGGCCCAAGAGACCCAGTACTTC. Protein product: CASCQRGAQETQYF. V usage is TRBV5-4 and J usage is TRBJ2-5, with 9 bases that match TRBD2. V lost 7 bases, J lost 1 base, and 5 bases stayed unmatched. The V gene's germline CDR1 is SGHNT and CDR2 YYREEE (reference sequence). CDR3 size: 14 residues.

CDR3: CASSPPRHLNTEAFF. The CDR3 DNA follows: TGTGCCAGCTCACCACCGAGGCATCTCAACACTGAAGCTTTCTTT. The V and J genes are TRBV18 and TRBJ1-1, with D hard to call. Trimming cost V 0 bases and J 2 bases, with 10 bases left between them. The germline CDR1 and CDR2 sequences are KGHSH and LQKENI. The CDR3 runs to 15 residues.

The chain employs TRBV15 and TRBJ1-1; TRBD1 is a possible D gene (6 bases). Germline V gene lookup returns CDR1 LNHNV and CDR2 YYDKDF (reference sequence). The CDR3 has 15 residues. The V end was cut by 3 bases, the J end by 5 bases, with 16 bases between. This chain's CDR3 is CATSRRGQGTTEAFF. The DNA for the CDR3 is TGTGCCACCAGCAGGAGAGGGCAGGGGACGACTGAAGCTTTCTTT. Full variable domain (rest looked up from reference TRBV15 and TRBJ1-1): DAMVIQNPRYQVTQFGKPVTLSCSQTLNHNVMYWYQQKSSQAPKLLFHYYDKDFNNEADTPDNFQSRRPNTSFCFLDIRSPGLGDTAMYLCATSRRGQGTTEAFFGQGTRLTVV.

The chain recombines TRBV6-5 with TRBJ2-2; D not resolved. This CDR3 contains 14 residues. Per the germline V gene, CDR1 is MNHEY and CDR2 is SVGAGI. V lost 6 bases and J lost 4, with 12 bases in between. CDR3 region: CASSPSQSTGELFF. CDR3 DNA: TGTGCCAGCAGCCCCTCGCAGTCCACCGGGGAGCTGTTTTTT.

This chain uses TRBV30 with TRBJ1-6, with D perhaps TRBD1 (6 bases). Trimming shortened V by 3 bases and J by 2 bases, and 8 bases separated the two germline ends. The CDR3 spans 14 residues. Germline V lookup: CDR1 GTSNPN, CDR2 SVGIG (reference sequence). CDR3 region: CAWRGQTYNSPLHF. The CDR3 DNA is TGTGCCTGGAGGGGACAAACCTATAATTCACCCCTCCACTTT.

The chain recombines TRBV10-3 with TRBJ2-3; 8 nucleotides agree with TRBD1. This CDR3 has 16 amino acids. V dropped 0 bases and J dropped 1; count of bases not matched to a gene: 3. CDR1 is ENHRY and CDR2 is SYGVKD in the germline V gene. The CDR3 loop reads CAISESTTGGTDTQYF. The CDR3 DNA follows: TGTGCCATCAGTGAGTCGACGACAGGGGGCACAGATACGCAGTATTTT.

The chain is built from TRBV2 and TRBJ2-5, with 7 bases lining up with TRBD1. With V trimmed by 6 bases and J by 3 bases, 10 bases remained unmatched. There are 15 residues in the CDR3. Looked up from germline, CDR1 is SNHLY and CDR2 is FYNNEI. CDR3 protein: CASRSSGTAKETQYF. In DNA, the CDR3 is TGTGCCAGCAGATCTTCCGGGACAGCTAAAGAGACCCAGTACTTC.

The CDR3 nucleotides read TGCGCCAGCAGCCAAGAATGGGGCTCATCCAACACTGAAGCTTTCTTT. This translates into CASSQEWGSSNTEAFF. J is TRBJ1-1 and V is TRBV4-3; D may be TRBD1 (5 bases). Per the germline V gene, CDR1 is LGHNA and CDR2 is YSLEER. The CDR3 covers 16 residues. Trimming removed 0 bases from V and 2 bases from J, with 13 bases in between.

The V call is TRBV9, the J call TRBJ2-1; 14 bases line up with TRBD2. Germline CDR1 is SGDLS and CDR2 is YYNGEE. V dropped 0 bases and J dropped 0; count of bases not matched to a gene: 2. The CDR3 loop spans 18 amino acids. In DNA, the CDR3 is TGTGCCAGCAGCGTAGGGACTAGCGGGGGGCGCTCCTACAATGAGCAGTTCTTC. This codes for CASSVGTSGGRSYNEQFF.

This clone has a handful of counts. The chain combines TRBV7-3 with TRBJ2-3, with unresolved D. Per germline, CDR1 SGHTA and CDR2 FQGTGA. The CDR3 loop spans 14 amino acids. V lost 5 bases to trimming and J lost 4 bases, with 13 bases between them. In DNA form, the CDR3 reads TGTGCCAGCAGCCCTCAGCGAGGTGCAGATACGCAGTATTTT. This translates into CASSPQRGADTQYF. Together with reference TRBV7-3 and TRBJ2-3, the CDR3 gives the full variable domain: GAGVSQTPSNKVTEKGKYVELRCDPISGHTALYWYRQSLGQGPEFLIYFQGTGAADDSGLPNDRFFAVRPEGSVSTLKIQRTERGDSAVYLCASSPQRGADTQYFGPGTRLTVL.

The gene calls are TRBV5-5 and TRBJ1-4; 8 bases match TRBD1. Losses at the gene ends were 0 bases for V and 8 bases for J; bases not matched to a gene: 9. Per germline, CDR1 SGHKS and CDR2 YYEKEE (reference sequence). The length of the CDR3 is 16 residues. CDR3 residues: CASSLGTGRLGEKLFF. CDR3 bases: TGTGCCAGCAGCTTGGGGACAGGGAGGTTGGGGGAAAAACTGTTTTTT.

The CDR3 here is CASSIAGGGETQYF. CDR3 sequence (DNA): TGTGCCAGCAGCATAGCGGGGGGGGGAGAGACCCAGTACTTC. The rearrangement links TRBV2 to TRBJ2-5; 11 positions match TRBD2. After removal of 6 bases from V and 4 bases from J, the junction contained 4 bases not matched to a gene. The V gene's germline CDR1 is SNHLY and CDR2 FYNNEI. The CDR3 extends over 14 amino acids.

The chain combines TRBV6-6 with TRBJ2-1, with TRBD2 matching over 7 bases. The CDR3 covers 16 residues. V lost 5 bases and J lost 0; bases outside the gene matches: 7. Germline V gene sequence: CDR1 MNHNY, CDR2 SVGAGI (reference sequence). CDR3 amino acids: CASSGLGGSSYNEQFF. The CDR3 nucleotides are TGTGCCAGCAGTGGCCTTGGCGGGAGCTCCTACAATGAGCAGTTCTTC.

This clone was recorded only once. J is TRBJ1-2 and V is TRBV4-2; tentatively, D is TRBD1 (5 bases). The germline CDR1 and CDR2 sequences are LGHNA and YNFKEQ. The CDR3 is 14 residues long. The V and J ends lost 0 bases and 3 bases respectively, with 8 bases between them. The CDR3 bases are TGTGCCAGCAGCCAAGACGGACAATACTATGGCTACACCTTC. It yields the protein CASSQDGQYYGYTF.

The chain is built from TRBV19 and TRBJ2-1; D possibly corresponds to TRBD1 (6 bases). The CDR3 consists of 13 residues. Per the germline V gene, CDR1 is LNHDA and CDR2 is SQIVND (reference sequence). Trimming cost V 7 bases and J 8 bases, with 15 bases left between them. The CDR3 loop reads CASMLQGWDEQFF. The CDR3 DNA reads as TGTGCCAGTATGCTCCAGGGGTGGGATGAGCAGTTCTTC.

CDR3 DNA sequence: TGTGCCAGCAGCGCGACAGGGCGAAGCTCCTACAATGAGCAGTTCTTC. Encoded protein: CASSATGRSSYNEQFF. The chain is built from TRBV9 and TRBJ2-1, with TRBD1 matching over 7 bases. The germline V gene encodes CDR1 SGDLS and CDR2 YYNGEE. J was trimmed by 0 bases and V by 3 bases; bases with no gene match: 6. CDR3 length: 16 amino acids.

J is TRBJ1-5 and V is TRBV27, with D perhaps TRBD1 (5 bases). V lost 2 bases and J 4 bases, leaving 12 bases between the germline ends. The CDR3 runs to 15 residues. Germline CDR1 reads MNHEY; CDR2 reads SMNVEV (reference sequence). For the CDR3, the DNA is TGTGCCAGCAGTTTAGGGGTCCAGGGAAATCAGCCCCAGCATTTT. Amino acid sequence: CASSLGVQGNQPQHF.

This clone was seen only once. The rearrangement links TRBV7-9 to TRBJ2-7; D is uncertain. The CDR3 consists of 11 residues. V was trimmed by 5 bases and J by 3 bases, leaving 5 bases between them. Germline V lookup: CDR1 SEHNR, CDR2 FQNEAQ (reference sequence). The CDR3 DNA follows: TGTGCCAGCAGCCCCAGCTACGAGCAGTACTTC. It specifies CASSPSYEQYF.

This clone was counted a few times. The chain is built from TRBV5-4 and TRBJ2-1; 10 bases fit TRBD2. The germline CDR1 and CDR2 sequences are SGHNT and YYREEE (reference sequence). There are 16 residues in the CDR3. V trimming: 4 bases; J trimming: 8 bases; junction bases outside the gene matches: 12. The CDR3 nucleotides read TGTGCCAGCAGCGCCCTCTCTTTAGCGGGAGGAGATGAGCAGTTCTTC. This codes for CASSALSLAGGDEQFF.

This chain links TRBV7-2 with TRBJ1-4; 11 positions match TRBD1. V lost 3 bases and J lost 8; bases outside the gene matches: 14. Per germline, CDR1 SGHTA and CDR2 FQGNSA. The CDR3 runs to 18 residues. The CDR3 loop is CASSLGLRGTGGWEKLFF. In DNA form, the CDR3 reads TGTGCCAGCAGCTTGGGTCTTAGGGGGACAGGGGGTTGGGAAAAACTGTTTTTT.

This clone was detected a few times. This chain connects TRBV7-9 to TRBJ1-2, with D possibly matching TRBD1 (6 bases). Per the germline V gene, CDR1 is SEHNR and CDR2 is FQNEAQ (reference sequence). V shed 3 bases and J shed 6 bases, with 14 bases lying between them. CDR3 length equals 14 residues. This CDR3 reads CASSFRAGTNGYTF. The CDR3 DNA is TGTGCCAGCAGCTTTCGGGCCGGGACAAATGGCTACACCTTC.

The V call is TRBV5-6, the J call TRBJ2-5; 10 nucleotides agree with TRBD2. The ends lost 3 bases at V and 4 bases at J; junction bases unmatched: 6. The CDR3 has 15 residues. Germline-derived CDR1 and CDR2 are SGHDT and YYEEEE. DNA of the CDR3: TGTGCCAGCAGCTCCAAAGCGGGGGGGCGAGAGACCCAGTACTTC. Its translation: CASSSKAGGRETQYF.

The chain joins TRBV25-1 to TRBJ2-2; 7 bases line up with TRBD2. This CDR3 has 16 residues. CDR1 and CDR2 (germline): MGHDK, SYGVNS. V gave up 2 bases and J gave up 4 bases; unmatched junction bases: 7. CDR3 sequence: CASSEGGDWGTGELFF. DNA for the CDR3: TGTGCCAGCAGTGAAGGGGGGGATTGGGGCACCGGGGAGCTGTTTTTT.

The V gene is TRBV5-4, the J gene TRBJ2-5; 10 bases match TRBD1. Germline loops: CDR1 SGHNT, CDR2 YYREEE (reference sequence). This CDR3 region has 16 residues. V shed 4 bases, J shed 4 bases, and the junction held 10 bases outside the gene matches. The CDR3 DNA is TGTGCCAGCAGCCCCCGGACAGGGGGAATAGGAGAGACCCAGTACTTC. Protein sequence: CASSPRTGGIGETQYF.

V is TRBV5-1 and J is TRBJ2-7; TRBD2 matches at 9 bases. V was pared by 2 bases and J by 7 bases, with 7 bases of the junction left unmatched. The CDR3 totals 14 residues. Germline V gene sequence: CDR1 SGHRS, CDR2 YFSETQ. CDR3 sequence (DNA): TGCGCCAGCAGCTTTAGCGGGAGCATAAGGGAGCAGTACTTC. Its protein product is CASSFSGSIREQYF. The whole variable domain, filled in from reference TRBV5-1 and TRBJ2-7, reads KAGVTQTPRYLIKTRGQQVTLSCSPISGHRSVSWYQQTPGQGLQFLFEYFSETQRNKGNFPGRFSGRQFSNSRSEMNVSTLELGDSALYLCASSFSGSIREQYFGPGTRLTVT.

The V and J genes are TRBV15 and TRBJ2-1; 10 nucleotides line up with TRBD1. Germline V gene data show CDR1 as LNHNV and CDR2 as YYDKDF (reference sequence). V shed 5 bases and J 5 bases; nucleotides not matched to a gene: 6. The CDR3 consists of 15 residues. Here the CDR3 DNA reads TGTGCCACCAGCGTTGACAGGGGGCAAGACAATGAGCAGTTCTTC. Protein sequence: CATSVDRGQDNEQFF.